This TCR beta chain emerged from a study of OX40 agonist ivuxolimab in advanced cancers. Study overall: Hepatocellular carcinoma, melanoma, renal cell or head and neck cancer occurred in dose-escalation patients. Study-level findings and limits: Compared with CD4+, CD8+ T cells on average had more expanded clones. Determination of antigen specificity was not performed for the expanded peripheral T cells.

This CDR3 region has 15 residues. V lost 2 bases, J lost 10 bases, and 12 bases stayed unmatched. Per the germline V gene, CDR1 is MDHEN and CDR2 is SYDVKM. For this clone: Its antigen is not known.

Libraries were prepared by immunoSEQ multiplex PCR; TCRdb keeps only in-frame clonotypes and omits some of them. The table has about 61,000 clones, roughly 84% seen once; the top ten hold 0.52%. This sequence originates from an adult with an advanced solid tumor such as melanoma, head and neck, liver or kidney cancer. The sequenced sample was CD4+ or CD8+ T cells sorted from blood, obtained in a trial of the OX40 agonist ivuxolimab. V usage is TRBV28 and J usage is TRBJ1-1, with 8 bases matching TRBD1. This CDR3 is CASSLPGQGALVAFF. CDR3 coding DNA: TGTGCCAGCAGTTTACCAGGACAGGGCGCCCTAGTAGCTTTCTTT.